This T cell receptor beta chain was sequenced during a study of chemoradiotherapy in HPV16-positive cancers. Looking at the study overall: Candidate HPV-specific T-cell clones and common TCR motifs came from functional assays in two HPV16-positive patients.

A word on this clone: Its antigen remains unidentified.

The study, taken as a whole, reports: The functional HPV-specific definition rests on just a couple of HPV16-positive patients.

Using immunoSEQ multiplex PCR, the repertoire was profiled, and TCRdb retains in-frame clones only, with some absent. The table shows fewer than 35,000 clones, with 85% to 95% occurring only once. Repeated repertoire sampling spanned the course of chemoradiotherapy. The sequencing used blood, collected from a patient who underwent chemoradiotherapy. This TCR derives from a human donor with HPV-associated anogenital cancer.

The CDR3 loop reads CASSRTGNEKLFF. In DNA, the CDR3 is TGTGCCAGCAGCCGTACAGGGAATGAAAAACTGTTTTTT. V gene TRBV7-2 combines with J gene TRBJ1-4; D possibly corresponds to TRBD1 (6 bases). The V end was cut by 5 bases, the J end by 5 bases, with 9 bases between. Looked up from germline, CDR1 is SGHTA and CDR2 is FQGNSA. The CDR3 loop spans 13 amino acids.